The 19 T cell receptor beta chains below come from one sample, sequenced in a study of blood T cell repertoires in COVID-19. Measured with immunoSEQ multiplex PCR; TCRdb has only the in-frame clones, and not every one. The sample carries hundreds of thousands of clones, roughly 90% recorded once. Material for sequencing was peripheral blood. These receptors were taken from a woman in her thirties or forties with COVID-19, enrolled during active disease.

The chain uses TRBV5-1 and TRBJ1-1; D is unclear. The CDR3 runs 13 residues. V shed 5 bases and J shed 5 bases, with 13 bases lying between them. Germline V gives CDR1 SGHRS, CDR2 YFSETQ. The DNA of the CDR3 is TGCGCCAGCAGGGACTCTCCCGGGACTGAAGCTTTCTTT. It is translated as CASRDSPGTEAFF.

The J gene is TRBJ2-1, the V gene TRBV5-1, with a possible D match to TRBD1 (6 bases). Germline loops: CDR1 SGHRS, CDR2 YFSETQ. The CDR3 loop spans 15 amino acids. The V end was cut by 4 bases, the J end by 1 base, with 12 bases between. The CDR3: CASSGGQISYNEQFF. CDR3 coding DNA: TGCGCCAGCAGCGGAGGACAGATATCCTACAATGAGCAGTTCTTC.

V is TRBV18 and J is TRBJ1-6; D remains unclear. V gave up 3 bases and J gave up 8 bases, with 17 bases separating them. Looked up from germline, CDR1 is KGHSH and CDR2 is LQKENI. This CDR3 is built from 16 residues. The CDR3, as DNA: TGTGCCAGCTCACCGATCGGGAGTCTTAAGCATTCACCCCTCCACTTT. Protein product: CASSPIGSLKHSPLHF.

This chain joins TRBV29-1 and TRBJ2-2; 8 bases line up with TRBD2. Germline V gene data show CDR1 as SQVTM and CDR2 as ANQGSEA. This CDR3 is 14 amino acids long. The V gene end was trimmed by 2 bases and the J gene end by 4 bases; junction bases not matched to a gene: 3. The CDR3 is CSVETGRGTGELFF. The CDR3 bases are TGCAGCGTTGAAACCGGGAGGGGCACCGGGGAGCTGTTTTTT.

This chain links TRBV27 with TRBJ2-1; TRBD1 matches 9 bases. CDR3 length: 14 amino acids. Unmatched junction bases numbered 8, after V lost 10 bases and J lost 4 bases. Germline V gene lookup returns CDR1 MNHEY and CDR2 SMNVEV (reference sequence). DNA of the CDR3: TGTGCCACCCAGCGGGACAGGGAATACAATGAGCAGTTCTTC. It encodes CATQRDREYNEQFF.

V is TRBV5-1 and J is TRBJ1-1; no clear D. V shed 0 bases and J shed 1 base, with 7 bases lying between them. The CDR3 extends over 14 amino acids. CDR1 is SGHRS, CDR2 YFSETQ, per germline. The CDR3 sequence: CASSLAVGNTEAFF. The CDR3 nucleotides are TGCGCCAGCAGCTTGGCCGTCGGGAACACTGAAGCTTTCTTT.

This rearrangement joins TRBV2 to TRBJ1-6; D is perhaps TRBD1 (5 bases). Germline V gene lookup returns CDR1 SNHLY and CDR2 FYNNEI. The CDR3 extends over 17 amino acids. V lost 1 base to trimming and J lost 10 bases, with 20 bases between them. As DNA, the CDR3 is TGTGCCAGCAGTGAAGGGTTCGGGGGGGTGAAGGGGTCACCCCTCCACTTT. This gives the protein CASSEGFGGVKGSPLHF.

The chain combines TRBV25-1 with TRBJ1-3; no firm D call. V was shortened by 6 bases and J by 2 bases, with 11 bases between the two germline ends. The CDR3 length is 14 residues. Per the germline V gene, CDR1 is MGHDK and CDR2 is SYGVNS. In DNA form, the CDR3 reads TGTGCCAGCAGCAGGAACACACCTGGAAACACCATATATTTT. This gives the protein CASSRNTPGNTIYF.

The chain combines TRBV7-3 with TRBJ2-1, with 8 bases that match TRBD2. This CDR3 region has 18 residues. The germline CDR1 and CDR2 sequences are SGHTA and FQGTGA. Trimming cost V 5 bases and J 1 base; bases outside gene matches: 13. CDR3 DNA sequence: TGTGCCAGCAGCCCAGGTGGGGCTAGCGGGTTTTCCTACAATGAGCAGTTCTTC. Its translation is CASSPGGASGFSYNEQFF.

V and J are TRBV19 and TRBJ2-3, with TRBD1 matching 10 bases. Trimming at V came to 10 bases and at J to 4 bases, leaving 11 bases not matched to a gene. Germline-derived CDR1 and CDR2 are LNHDA and SQIVND (reference sequence). CDR3 length equals 15 residues. The CDR3 reads CATGGTGVRPDTQYF. CDR3 bases: TGTGCCACCGGGGGGACAGGGGTTCGTCCAGATACGCAGTATTTT.

The rearrangement uses TRBV20-1 and TRBJ1-2; 7 nucleotides align to TRBD1. The CDR3 has 13 residues. J lost 6 bases, V lost 3 bases, and 7 bases had no gene match. Germline CDR1 DFQATT, CDR2 SNEGSKA (reference sequence). The CDR3 spells CSASSDRANGYTF. The CDR3 bases are TGCAGTGCTAGTAGTGACAGGGCGAATGGCTACACCTTC.

The chain couples TRBV6-2 or TRBV6-3 to TRBJ2-7; maybe TRBD2 (5 bases). V shed 0 bases and J shed 1 base, with 13 bases lying between them. Germline V CDR1 and CDR2: MNHEY, SVGEGT. The CDR3 consists of 16 residues. CDR3 coding DNA: TGTGCCAGCAGTTACTCGATATCGGGAAGGTCCTACGAGCAGTACTTC. Protein product: CASSYSISGRSYEQYF.

This chain links TRBV30 with TRBJ1-2; 8 positions match TRBD1. J gave up 8 bases and V 8 bases, and 7 bases lay outside the gene matches. Germline V gene lookup returns CDR1 GTSNPN and CDR2 SVGIG (reference sequence). The CDR3 is 11 residues long. The CDR3, as DNA: TGTGCCGGAATACAGGGGGGAGGCTACACCTTC. This sequence encodes CAGIQGGGYTF. Supplemented by reference TRBV30 and TRBJ1-2, the full variable domain reads SQTIHQWPATLVQPVGSPLSLECTVEGTSNPNLYWYRQAAGRGLQLLFYSVGIGQISSEVPQNLSASRPQDRQFILSSKKLLLSDSGFYLCAGIQGGGYTFGSGTRLTVV.

The V call is TRBV7-9, the J call TRBJ2-1; D possibly corresponds to TRBD2 (6 bases). Germline V gene lookup returns CDR1 SEHNR and CDR2 FQNEAQ (reference sequence). Trimming stripped 5 bases from V and 0 bases from J, with 20 bases between. The CDR3 contains 18 residues. CDR3 coding DNA: TGTGCCAGCAGCATAATCGGGGCTGGGAGGAACTCCTACAATGAGCAGTTCTTC. Translation gives CASSIIGAGRNSYNEQFF.

The chain joins TRBV27 to TRBJ1-1; a possible D gene is TRBD1 (5 bases). Per the germline V gene, CDR1 is MNHEY and CDR2 is SMNVEV (reference sequence). The CDR3 length is 12 residues. V was pared by 8 bases and J by 3 bases, with 10 bases between. The CDR3 here is CASGDSYTEAFF. CDR3 sequence (DNA): TGTGCCAGCGGGGACTCCTACACTGAAGCTTTCTTT.

The chain combines TRBV25-1 with TRBJ2-3; TRBD2 matches at 10 bases. Germline values: CDR1 MGHDK, CDR2 SYGVNS. The CDR3 totals 13 residues. Germline trimming cut 8 bases from V and 4 bases from J; bases unmatched to any gene: 3. The CDR3 here is CASGTSVSDTQYF. In nucleotides, the CDR3 is TGTGCCAGCGGGACTAGCGTGTCAGATACGCAGTATTTT.

The chain recombines TRBV5-1 with TRBJ1-1; a possible D gene is TRBD1 (6 bases). This CDR3 contains 13 residues. Per germline, CDR1 SGHRS and CDR2 YFSETQ. Trimming cost V 5 bases and J 4 bases, with 12 bases left between them. The CDR3 loop reads CASRKQGLTEAFF. The CDR3, as DNA: TGCGCCAGCAGAAAGCAGGGGCTCACTGAAGCTTTCTTT.

The sample holds one count of this clone. The chain recombines TRBV30 with TRBJ1-1, with 8 bases aligning to TRBD1. This CDR3 region has 11 residues. V lost 3 bases to trimming and J lost 11 bases; unmatched junction nucleotides: 5. Germline V CDR1 and CDR2: GTSNPN, SVGIG (reference sequence). The CDR3 reads CAWSIGTGAFF. As DNA, the CDR3 is TGTGCCTGGAGCATAGGGACAGGCGCTTTCTTT.

This clone showed up just a few times. The chain is built from TRBV5-1 and TRBJ1-2; weak D call: TRBD1 (6 bases). CDR1 and CDR2 from the germline V gene are SGHRS and YFSETQ. The V end lost 0 bases, the J end lost 4 bases, and 13 bases lay between the germline ends. This CDR3 is 15 amino acids long. CDR3 loop: CASSLAYRERYGYTF. Written as DNA, the CDR3 is TGCGCCAGCAGCTTGGCCTACAGGGAGCGCTATGGCTACACCTTC.